Listed here is a single TCR beta chain. No antigen is known for it. Germline loops: CDR1 MGHDK, CDR2 SYGVNS. V lost 4 bases, J lost 7 bases, and 0 bases stayed unmatched. The CDR3 contains 11 residues. The source of the sample is a study of cytomegalovirus exposure and HLA in healthy donors. Study context: One earlier analysis, a look at about 179 million T cells, found some 100 million unique TCR beta sequences.

Whole-study results and caveats: Specificity for CMV antigens was confirmed in vitro for three of the CMV-associated chains.

The PCR employed 60 Vbeta primers together with 13 Jbeta primers. Clones were read by immunoSEQ multiplex PCR, and TCRdb kept only the in-frame ones, dropping some. The repertoire holds under 200,000 clones, with approximately 79% as singletons. V and J are TRBV25-1 and TRBJ2-7; 8 bases are shared with TRBD1. This receptor was obtained from a human donor in good health. Source material: PBMCs. CDR3 loop: CASSGTGEQYF. The DNA for the CDR3 is TGTGCCAGCAGTGGGACAGGGGAGCAGTACTTC.